This TCR beta chain was retrieved from a study of T-cell reconstitution after alpha-beta-depleted transplantation in children. Study conclusions and caveats: Reported findings indicate that, about two months after transplant, alpha-beta T cells came from several hundred expanded clones, which were derived from non-depleted graft cells.

This clonotype is a singleton in its sample. The antigen remains undetermined. The CDR3 contains 13 residues. Per germline, CDR1 MNHNY and CDR2 SVGAGI (reference sequence). V dropped 5 bases and J dropped 6 bases, with 12 bases sitting between them. For TCRbeta, the library was prepared with unique molecular identifiers. One entry per CDR3 protein results from TCRdb running MiXCR on the PCR reads. The sample lists some 80,000 distinct CDR3 sequences, 15% to 20% occurring once. This sample comprised PBMCs, mostly from graft donor cells, obtained 360 days after TCRalphabeta/CD19-depleted stem cell transplant. This TCR derives from a male patient aged 2-9 years who had a stem cell transplant for acute lymphoblastic leukemia, so the T cells may come from the graft donor. This chain links TRBV6-6 with TRBJ2-3; perhaps TRBD2 as D (5 bases). CDR3 nucleotides: TGTGCCAGCAGTCAACGGGATTTGGATACGCAGTATTTT. Amino acid sequence: CASSQRDLDTQYF.